The 18 T cell receptor beta chains in this list originate from one sample, sequenced in a study of immune evolution from preneoplasia to lung adenocarcinoma. Data came from immunoSEQ multiplex PCR; TCRdb stores just in-frame clones and leaves some out. Of 30,000 to 45,000 clones in the sample, 60% to 75% were seen once. The specimen was FFPE invasive lung adenocarcinoma tissue. The receptors come from a person aged 55 to 69 with lung adenocarcinoma.

V is TRBV4-1 and J is TRBJ2-6, with TRBD1 matching 8 bases. CDR3 length: 20 residues. The V gene's germline CDR1 is MGHRA and CDR2 YSYEKL. Trimming cost V 0 bases and J 2 bases; bases outside gene matches: 12. The CDR3 DNA reads TGCGCCAGCAGCCAAGATCTTTCTGGACAGGGAGTAGCTGGGGCCAACGTCCTGACTTTC. Encoded protein: CASSQDLSGQGVAGANVLTF.

The rearrangement uses TRBV7-9 and TRBJ1-2; D uncertain. Germline V gives CDR1 SEHNR, CDR2 FQNEAQ (reference sequence). Trimming shortened V by 4 bases and J by 7 bases, and 13 bases separated the two germline ends. The CDR3 extends over 13 amino acids. DNA for the CDR3: TGTGCCAGCAGCTATTCCGTGCTTGTTGGCTACACCTTC. It codes for CASSYSVLVGYTF.

The chain recombines TRBV19 with TRBJ2-6; the D is unclear. V was trimmed by 8 bases and J by 0 bases, leaving 11 bases between them. The CDR3 totals 15 residues. Germline CDR1 reads LNHDA; CDR2 reads SQIVND (reference sequence). The CDR3 sequence is CASAIRGSGANVLTF. The CDR3 nucleotides are TGTGCCAGTGCGATACGTGGCTCTGGGGCCAACGTCCTGACTTTC. Using reference TRBV19 and TRBJ2-6 for the parts outside the CDR3, the full variable domain is DGGITQSPKYLFRKEGQNVTLSCEQNLNHDAMYWYRQDPGQGLRLIYYSQIVNDFQKGDIAEGYSVSREKKESFPLTVTSAQKNPTAFYLCASAIRGSGANVLTFGAGSRLTVL.

The DNA of the CDR3 is TGTGCCAGCAGTTTATATCTTGGGACAGGGGATAATGGCTACACCTTC. This encodes CASSLYLGTGDNGYTF. The J gene is TRBJ1-2, the V gene TRBV28; 10 nucleotides line up with TRBD1. The CDR3 is 16 residues long. The V and J ends lost 1 base and 6 bases, in that order; junction bases with no gene match: 8. Looked up from germline, CDR1 is MDHEN and CDR2 is SYDVKM.

The CDR3 here is CASSLSGTSFNEQFF. For the CDR3, the DNA is TGTGCCAGCAGCCTATCCGGGACTAGTTTTAATGAGCAGTTCTTC. This chain uses TRBV5-4 with TRBJ2-1, with 8 bases fitting TRBD2. Germline CDR1 is SGHNT and CDR2 is YYREEE (reference sequence). The V and J ends lost 4 bases and 7 bases, in that order; junction bases with no gene match: 10. This CDR3 has 15 residues. The complete variable domain, with remaining parts taken from reference TRBV5-4 and TRBJ2-1, reads ETGVTQSPTHLIKTRGQQVTLRCSSQSGHNTVSWYQQALGQGPQFIFQYYREEENGRGNFPPRFSGLQFPNYSSELNVNALELDDSALYLCASSLSGTSFNEQFFGPGTRLTVL.

The CDR3 DNA reads TGTGCCAGCAGTAATCGGCAGGGGGCAGTTGAAGCTTTCTTT. Amino acid sequence: CASSNRQGAVEAFF. V and J are TRBV28 and TRBJ1-1; TRBD1 agrees at 8 bases. CDR1 is MDHEN, CDR2 SYDVKM, per germline. V gave up 5 bases and J gave up 7 bases; unmatched junction bases: 9. This CDR3 spans 14 amino acids.

The chain employs TRBV6-5 and TRBJ2-7, with unresolved D. The CDR3 runs to 11 residues. V was trimmed by 5 bases and J by 8 bases, leaving 10 bases between them. Looked up from germline, CDR1 is MNHEY and CDR2 is SVGAGI. CDR3 coding DNA: TGTGCCAGCAGTGAAGTGGCAAAGCAGTACTTC. Protein sequence: CASSEVAKQYF.

V and J are TRBV5-4 and TRBJ1-1; TRBD1 is a possible D gene (6 bases). Trimming stripped 5 bases from V and 1 base from J, with 9 bases between. The CDR3 has 13 amino acids. Looked up from germline, CDR1 is SGHNT and CDR2 is YYREEE (reference sequence). CDR3 nucleotides: TGTGCCAGCAGTTGGGGGCGGAACACTGAAGCTTTCTTT. Protein product: CASSWGRNTEAFF. The full variable domain, rest sourced from reference TRBV5-4 and TRBJ1-1, is ETGVTQSPTHLIKTRGQQVTLRCSSQSGHNTVSWYQQALGQGPQFIFQYYREEENGRGNFPPRFSGLQFPNYSSELNVNALELDDSALYLCASSWGRNTEAFFGQGTRLTVV.

This rearrangement joins TRBV11-3 to TRBJ2-1, with D maybe TRBD1 (6 bases). Germline CDR1 is SGHNT and CDR2 is YENEEA. With 4 bases removed from V and 2 bases from J, the gap between germline ends came to 12 bases. The CDR3 length is 15 residues. Here the CDR3 reads CASSSGSGAYNEQFF. The CDR3 region has the DNA TGTGCCAGCAGCTCCGGTTCAGGGGCCTACAATGAGCAGTTCTTC.

This chain joins TRBV5-4 and TRBJ1-1, with D possibly matching TRBD1 (6 bases). V was clipped by 3 bases and J by 0 bases, with 12 bases between them. This CDR3 is built from 15 residues. From germline, CDR1 is SGHNT and CDR2 YYREEE (reference sequence). The CDR3 DNA follows: TGTGCCAGCAGCTCGGGACACGGATTGAACACTGAAGCTTTCTTT. Translation: CASSSGHGLNTEAFF.

The rearrangement joins TRBV4-2 to TRBJ1-2; no definite D call. Per the germline V gene, CDR1 is LGHNA and CDR2 is YNFKEQ. V dropped 0 bases and J dropped 8 bases, with 10 bases sitting between them. This CDR3 region has 13 residues. Here the CDR3 reads CASSQELLRGYTF. DNA of the CDR3: TGTGCCAGCAGCCAAGAGCTTCTTCGGGGCTACACCTTC.

This chain joins TRBV7-2 and TRBJ1-2, with unresolved D. The V and J ends lost 4 bases and 8 bases respectively, with 11 bases between them. Germline CDR1 is SGHTA and CDR2 is FQGNSA. This CDR3 comprises 12 residues. CDR3 DNA: TGTGCCAGCAGCTCCTACAACGGCGGCTACACCTTC. It is translated as CASSSYNGGYTF.

The J gene is TRBJ2-7, the V gene TRBV12-5; no firm D call. The CDR3 loop spans 11 amino acids. Trimming took 6 bases from V and 3 from J, leaving 6 bases between them. In germline, CDR1 is LGHNT, CDR2 FRNRAP. DNA for the CDR3: TGTGCTAGTGGCCTGAACTACGAGCAGTACTTC. Its translation: CASGLNYEQYF.

V and J are TRBV11-3 and TRBJ2-7; possibly TRBD1 for D (6 bases). V gave up 3 bases and J gave up 3 bases, with 9 bases separating them. Germline values: CDR1 SGHNT, CDR2 YENEEA. The CDR3 covers 13 residues. The CDR3 region is CASSFGQSYEQYF. CDR3 coding DNA: TGTGCCAGCAGCTTCGGACAGAGCTACGAGCAGTACTTC.

The rearrangement uses TRBV7-2 and TRBJ1-2; 8 nucleotides match TRBD1. The CDR3 has 15 amino acids. Looked up from germline, CDR1 is SGHTA and CDR2 is FQGNSA. Trimming cost V 6 bases and J 5 bases; bases outside gene matches: 11. The CDR3 here is CASSPRQGPAYGYTF. In DNA, the CDR3 is TGTGCCAGCAGTCCCCGACAGGGGCCGGCTTATGGCTACACCTTC.

As for this clone: Other DNA sequences in this specimen translate into the identical CDR3. CDR3 sequence reads: CASSSVDTEAFF. The CDR3 DNA reads as TGTGCCAGCAGTTCCGTGGACACTGAAGCTTTCTTT. The chain uses TRBV28 and TRBJ1-1; D is uncertain. The CDR3 is made up of 12 amino acids. The germline V gene encodes CDR1 MDHEN and CDR2 SYDVKM. The V and J ends lost 4 bases and 3 bases respectively, with 6 bases between them.

This chain joins TRBV5-1 and TRBJ2-2; 7 bases align to TRBD1. The length of the CDR3 is 11 residues. Germline lookup yields CDR1 SGHRS and CDR2 YFSETQ. With V trimmed by 7 bases and J by 7 bases, 1 base remained unmatched. The CDR3 here is CASRDSGELFF. CDR3 bases: TGCGCCAGCCGGGACAGCGGGGAGCTGTTTTTT.

This chain links TRBV21-1 with TRBJ1-1. TRBV21-1 is noted as a pseudogene. The CDR3 loop spans 14 amino acids. The CDR3, as DNA: TGTGCCAGCACCGGGTTGGGGGTGAACACTGAAGCTTTCTTT. This sequence encodes CASTGLGVNTEAFF.